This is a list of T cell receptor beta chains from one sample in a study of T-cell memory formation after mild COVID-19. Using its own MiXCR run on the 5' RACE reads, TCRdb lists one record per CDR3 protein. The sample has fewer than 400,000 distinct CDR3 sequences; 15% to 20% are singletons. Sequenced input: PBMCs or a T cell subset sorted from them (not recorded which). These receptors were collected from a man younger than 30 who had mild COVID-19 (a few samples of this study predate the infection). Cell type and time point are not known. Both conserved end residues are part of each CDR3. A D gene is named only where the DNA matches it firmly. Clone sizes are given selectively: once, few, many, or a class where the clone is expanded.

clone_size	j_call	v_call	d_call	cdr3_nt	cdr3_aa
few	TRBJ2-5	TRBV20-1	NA	TGCAGTGCTAGGGCTCCGGAGGGGCAAGAGACCCAGTACTTC	CSARAPEGQETQYF
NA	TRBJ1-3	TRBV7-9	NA	TGTGCCACAAACACCCCGGGCAAGAAGAAGGGCGGTGAGACTGGAAACACCATATATTTT	CATNTPGKKKGGETGNTIYF
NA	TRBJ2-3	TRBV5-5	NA	TGTGCCAGCAGCAGGACTTTAATGGGCGACACAGATACGCAGTATTTT	CASSRTLMGDTDTQYF
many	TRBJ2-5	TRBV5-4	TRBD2	TGTGCCAGCAGCCCCCGGGGGGGGCAAAGCAGGGAGACCCAGTACTTC	CASSPRGGQSRETQYF
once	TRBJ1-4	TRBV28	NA	TGTGCCAGCAGTTTTAGCCAGGGTTGGGAAAAACTGTTTTTT	CASSFSQGWEKLFF
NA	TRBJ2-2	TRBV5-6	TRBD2	TGTGCCAGCAGCTTGCGACTAGCGGGGGGGAACACCGGGGAGCTGTTTTTT	CASSLRLAGGNTGELFF
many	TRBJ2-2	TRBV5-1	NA	TGCGCCAGCACCCACGCCCGGGGATCGGGGGAGCTGTTTTTT	CASTHARGSGELFF
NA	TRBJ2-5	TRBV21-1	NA	TGTGCCAGCACCCACACAGGAGGGACAGGGGGCGCTGAGACCCAGTACTTC	CASTHTGGTGGAETQYF
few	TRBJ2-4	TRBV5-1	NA	TGCGCCAGCAGCGACCAGGACGGAACCAAAAACATTCAGTACTTC	CASSDQDGTKNIQYF
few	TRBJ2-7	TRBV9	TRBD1	TGTGCCAGCAGCGTAGGGGGACAGGGGACCCTCTACGAGCAGTACTTC	CASSVGGQGTLYEQYF
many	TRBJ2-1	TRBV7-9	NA	TGTGCCAGCAGCTTATCGGTGGGGCTATCGGGGTCCTACAATGAGCAGTTCTTC	CASSLSVGLSGSYNEQFF
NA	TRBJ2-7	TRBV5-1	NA	TGCGCCAGCAGCATGGACTTCTACGAGCAGTACTTC	CASSMDFYEQYF
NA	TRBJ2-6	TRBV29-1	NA	TGCGGGGGCAGGTTAGGGGCCAACGTCCTGACTTTC	CGGRLGANVLTF
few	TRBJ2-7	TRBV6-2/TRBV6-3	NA	TGTGCCAGCAGTCAGGGGGGGATACAGTACTTC	CASSQGGIQYF
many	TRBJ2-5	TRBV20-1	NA	TGCAGCGCCCCCCGGAGCCCACGGGAGACCCAGTACTTC	CSAPRSPRETQYF
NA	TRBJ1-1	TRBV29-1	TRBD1	TGCAGCGTTGCCTGGGACAGTAACACTGAAGCTTTCTTT	CSVAWDSNTEAFF
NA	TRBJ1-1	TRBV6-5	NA	TGTGCCAGCAGTTACGGGGACGGACCGAACACTGAAGCTTTCTTT	CASSYGDGPNTEAFF
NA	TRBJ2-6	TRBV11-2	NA	TGTGCCAGCAGCCGGATGCGTACAGCACCTCTGGGTGGCAACGTCCTGACTTTC	CASSRMRTAPLGGNVLTF
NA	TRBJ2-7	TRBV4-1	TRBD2	TGCGCCAGCAGCCAAGTGCGGGACTACTCCTACGAGCAGTACTTC	CASSQVRDYSYEQYF
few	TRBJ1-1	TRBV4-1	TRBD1	TGCGCCAGCAGCCAAGCCCAGGGGGAGTATAACACTGAAGCTTTCTTT	CASSQAQGEYNTEAFF
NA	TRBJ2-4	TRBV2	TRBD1	TGTGCCAGCAGTTTAGACGGGACCGGGACAGGGCGTACCTACTTC	CASSLDGTGTGRTYF
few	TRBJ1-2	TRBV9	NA	TGTGCCAGCACGGAAGGGGGATCTAACTATGGCTACACCTTC	CASTEGGSNYGYTF
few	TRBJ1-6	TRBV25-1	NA	TGTGCCAGCACCCAAGGGTATTCACCCCTCCACTTT	CASTQGYSPLHF
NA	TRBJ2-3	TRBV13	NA	TGTGCCAGCGAGCGGGCCCCAGATACGCAGTATTTT	CASERAPDTQYF
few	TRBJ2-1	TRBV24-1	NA	TGTGCCACCAGTGATTTACGGCGGGGGCCTTACAATGAGCAGTTCTTC	CATSDLRRGPYNEQFF
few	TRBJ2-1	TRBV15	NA	TGTGCCACCAGCAGAGACGTTTCGGCGCTGGGTGAGCAGTTCTTC	CATSRDVSALGEQFF
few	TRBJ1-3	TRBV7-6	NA	TGTGCCAGCAGCGTGGCCAGTTTCTCTGGAAACACCATATATTTT	CASSVASFSGNTIYF
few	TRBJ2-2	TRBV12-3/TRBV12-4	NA	TGTGCCAGCAGTTTCCAGAAAAACACCGGGGAGCTGTTTTTT	CASSFQKNTGELFF
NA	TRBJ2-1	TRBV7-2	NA	TGTGCCAGCAGCCGTAGGGACAATGAGCAGTTCTTC	CASSRRDNEQFF
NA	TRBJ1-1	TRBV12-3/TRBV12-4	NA	TGTGCCAGCAGTTTATACTTCTGGGGCCATGGGGGCCCGACCGAAGCTTTCTTT	CASSLYFWGHGGPTEAFF
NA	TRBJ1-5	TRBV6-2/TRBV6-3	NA	TGTGCCAGCAGTTACATCGGGGGCCAGCCCCAGCATTTT	CASSYIGGQPQHF
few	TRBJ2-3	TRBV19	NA	TGTGCCAGTAGTATACGGCAGGGAGATACGCAGTATTTT	CASSIRQGDTQYF
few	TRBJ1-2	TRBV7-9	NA	TGTGCCAGCAGCCGGAGCGTAGGCTACACCTTC	CASSRSVGYTF
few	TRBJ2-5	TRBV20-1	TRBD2	TGCAGTGCGTGGCGAGCGGGGAACCAAGAGACCCAGTACTTC	CSAWRAGNQETQYF
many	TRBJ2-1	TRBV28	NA	TGTGCCAGCAGTTTGTCAGGGTACAATGAGCAGTTCTTC	CASSLSGYNEQFF
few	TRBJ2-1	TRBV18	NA	TGTGCCAGCTCACCAAGGTCCACAGTAAAGACAGAGTACAATGAGCAGTTCTTC	CASSPRSTVKTEYNEQFF
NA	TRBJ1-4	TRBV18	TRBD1	TGTGCCAGCTCACCCCGACAGGGGCCCAAAACTAATGAAAAACTGTTTTTT	CASSPRQGPKTNEKLFF
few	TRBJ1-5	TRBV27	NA	TGTGCCAGCAGTTGGGGCAGCGGGCCCAATCAGCCCCAGCATTTT	CASSWGSGPNQPQHF
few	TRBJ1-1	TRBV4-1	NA	TGCGCCAGCAGCCAAGTGGGTAGGGGTCGTATAGCTTTCTTT	CASSQVGRGRIAFF
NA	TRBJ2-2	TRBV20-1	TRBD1	TGCAGTGCATTGGACAGGGGTAGCGGGGAGCTGTTTTTT	CSALDRGSGELFF
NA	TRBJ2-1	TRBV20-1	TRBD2	TGCAGTGCTAGTGGGGCTAGCGGTAACAATGAGCAGTTCTTC	CSASGASGNNEQFF
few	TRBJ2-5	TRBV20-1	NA	TGCAGTGCCCCCCGGACCGACGGGGGAGAGACCCAGTACTTC	CSAPRTDGGETQYF
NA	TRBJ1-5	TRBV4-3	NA	TGCGCCAGCAGCCAAGGCCAGGGAGAGCAGCCCCAGCATTTT	CASSQGQGEQPQHF
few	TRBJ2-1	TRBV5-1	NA	TGCGCCAGCATGGTATGGGGCCTCGACAATGAGCAGTTCTTC	CASMVWGLDNEQFF
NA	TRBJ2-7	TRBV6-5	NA	TGTGCCAGCAGTTATCTGGACGTCGACGAGCAGTACTTC	CASSYLDVDEQYF
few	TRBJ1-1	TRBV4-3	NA	TGCGCCAGCAGCCAAGATCGTAGCAGGAGGAACACTGAAGCTTTCTTT	CASSQDRSRRNTEAFF
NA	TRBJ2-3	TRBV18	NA	TGTGCCAGCTCACCCCCTTCCGGGACGGTTAGCACAGATACGCAGTATTTT	CASSPPSGTVSTDTQYF
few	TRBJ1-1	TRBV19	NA	TGTGCCAGTAGTCGCTACGGGGGTAGTACTGAAGCTTTCTTT	CASSRYGGSTEAFF
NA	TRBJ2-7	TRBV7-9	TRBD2	TGTGCCAGCAGCTTAGCTCTGCGGGGGAAGTACGAGCAGTACTTC	CASSLALRGKYEQYF
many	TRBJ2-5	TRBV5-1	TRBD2	TGCGCCAGCAGCTTAGGGGGACTAGCGGGACAAGAGACCCAGTACTTC	CASSLGGLAGQETQYF
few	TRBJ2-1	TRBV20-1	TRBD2	TGCAGTGCTCTAGCCTCTGGGACTAGCGGGGGGGTGACGAGCTCCTACAATGAGCAGTTCTTC	CSALASGTSGGVTSSYNEQFF
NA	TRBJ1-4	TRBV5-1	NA	TGCGCCAGCAGCTTGGGCAGGGAAGAAAAACTGTTTTTT	CASSLGREEKLFF
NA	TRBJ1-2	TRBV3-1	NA	TGTGCCAGCAGCCAACAGGGTCCGGGAGGCTACACCTTC	CASSQQGPGGYTF
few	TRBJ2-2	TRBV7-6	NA	TGTGCCAGCAGCTTAGCTTTGGCCGGGGAGCTGTTTTTT	CASSLALAGELFF
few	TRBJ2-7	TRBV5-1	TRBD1	TGCGCCAGCAGCAACAGGGGGCCCCCGGAGCAGTACTTC	CASSNRGPPEQYF